This T cell receptor (beta chain) is drawn from a study of blood T cell repertoires in COVID-19. Methods used by the authors: For nucleated cells, counts were estimated from reference gene primer amplification. Method: immunoSEQ multiplex PCR; TCRdb's copy keeps in-frame clones and lacks some. The V and J calls and clone size come from that table; D and trimming were worked out from the DNA. The sample lists 250,000 to 350,000 clones; about 90% were seen once. Trimming cost V 4 bases and J 4 bases; bases outside gene matches: 7. The germline gives CDR1 SGHTS, CDR2 YDEGEE. This CDR3 is built from 14 residues. Participants came from about two dozen US areas, aged roughly 18 to 89 years.

Sequencing used PBMCs or T cells enriched from blood (not recorded which). The receptor comes from a woman in her late teens or twenties with acute COVID-19. The V gene is TRBV5-8, the J gene TRBJ2-5; TRBD1 matches at 7 bases. This CDR3 reads CASSVTGIPETQYF. The DNA of the CDR3 is TGTGCCAGCAGCGTGACAGGGATCCCAGAGACCCAGTACTTC.